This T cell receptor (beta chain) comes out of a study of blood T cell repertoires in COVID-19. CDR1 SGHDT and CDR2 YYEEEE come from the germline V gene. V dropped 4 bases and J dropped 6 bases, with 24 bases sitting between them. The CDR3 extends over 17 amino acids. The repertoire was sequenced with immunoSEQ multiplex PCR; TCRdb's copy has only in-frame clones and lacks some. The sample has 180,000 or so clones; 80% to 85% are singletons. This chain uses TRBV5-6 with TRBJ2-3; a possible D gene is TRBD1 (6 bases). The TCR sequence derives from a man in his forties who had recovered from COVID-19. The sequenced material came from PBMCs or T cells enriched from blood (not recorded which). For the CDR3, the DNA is TGTGCCAGCAGCGTATCCATAACAGGGCCTTATACGGATACGCAGTATTTT. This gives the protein CASSVSITGPYTDTQYF.